The present T cell receptor beta chain was sequenced within a study of CD8 T cell repertoires and HIV-1 epitope variants. As for the study in general: T cells were stimulated with Twenty-five Gag and Nef peptides separately. Epitopes were three Gag families plus Nef HW9 and YT9.

In this sample, this clone turned up a few times. Its antigen remains unknown. The germline V gene has CDR1 SGHDT and CDR2 YYEEEE. After removal of 3 bases from V and 1 base from J, the junction contained 4 bases not matched to a gene. The length of the CDR3 is 15 residues. Profiled with immunoSEQ multiplex PCR; TCRdb holds only in-frame clones, not every one. The table lists under 6,500 clones, under 70% of them singletons, with about two fifths in the top ten. Sequencing used cultured CD8+ T cells derived from PBMCs. The sequence was obtained from a male donor with HIV. The J gene is TRBJ2-7, the V gene TRBV5-6, with 10 positions matching TRBD1. DNA of the CDR3: TGTGCCAGCAGCTCGGAGGGACAGGGGTCCTACGAGCAGTACTTC. Residues: CASSSEGQGSYEQYF.